Below are 5 T cell receptor beta chains sequenced from a single sample in a study of technical replicates of blood from several donors. The assay was immunoSEQ multiplex PCR, and TCRdb's table has in-frame clones only and misses some. The data show some 74,000 clones, around nine tenths seen once. Sample: T cells isolated from PBMCs. Source of these receptors: a human donor in good health.

The chain is built from TRBV7-2 and TRBJ1-1; unclear D gene. The germline CDR1 and CDR2 sequences are SGHTA and FQGNSA. Trimming took 5 bases from V and 0 from J, leaving 13 bases between them. CDR3 length: 15 amino acids. Here the CDR3 reads CASSGGPNLNTEAFF. The CDR3 DNA sequence: TGTGCCAGCAGCGGCGGTCCCAATTTGAACACTGAAGCTTTCTTT.

The V gene is TRBV6-5, the J gene TRBJ1-2, with 7 bases matching TRBD1. The CDR3 extends over 15 amino acids. V lost 1 base, J lost 3 bases, and 5 bases stayed unmatched. Germline CDR1 is MNHEY and CDR2 is SVGAGI. The CDR3, as DNA: TGTGCCAGCAGTTACTTCCTCGACAGGGACTATGGCTACACCTTC. It is translated as CASSYFLDRDYGYTF.

This clone has ten or more counts. The V call is TRBV10-3, the J call TRBJ2-5, with unresolved D. The V end lost 2 bases, the J end lost 5 bases, and 9 bases lay between the germline ends. From germline, CDR1 is ENHRY and CDR2 SYGVKD. This CDR3 comprises 13 residues. The CDR3 loop reads CAISEATAETQYF. CDR3 nucleotides: TGTGCCATCAGTGAGGCTACCGCGGAGACCCAGTACTTC.

The gene calls are TRBV7-3 and TRBJ1-3; TRBD1 aligns across 9 bases. The germline V gene has CDR1 SGHTA and CDR2 FQGTGA. V lost 3 bases to trimming and J lost 1 base; unmatched junction nucleotides: 4. This CDR3 region has 16 residues. CDR3 protein: CASSFSGTGSGNTIYF. CDR3 DNA: TGTGCCAGCAGCTTCTCCGGGACAGGGTCTGGAAACACCATATATTTT.

The chain couples TRBV11-2 to TRBJ1-5, with D possibly TRBD1 on 5 matching bases. The CDR3 loop spans 14 amino acids. Trimming removed 5 bases at V and 0 bases at J, with 8 bases between. Germline V gene sequence: CDR1 SGHAT, CDR2 FQNNGV. The CDR3 DNA follows: TGTGCCAGCAGCATGACAGATAGCAATCAGCCCCAGCATTTT. Its protein is CASSMTDSNQPQHF. The variable domain in full, completed from reference TRBV11-2 and TRBJ1-5, reads EAGVAQSPRYKIIEKRQSVAFWCNPISGHATLYWYQQILGQGPKLLIQFQNNGVVDDSQLPKDRFSAERLKGVDSTLKIQPAKLEDSAVYLCASSMTDSNQPQHFGDGTRLSIL.